This TCR beta chain came from a study of T cell repertoires in cytomegalovirus infection. Overall study: It was the public TCR beta signatures that indicated both CMV infection and matching HLA type.

A single record per CDR3 protein comes from TCRdb applying MiXCR to the reads. This sample yields around 740,000 distinct CDR3 sequences, of which less than 40% are seen a single time; about 2.8% belongs to the top ten. Trimming pared 2 bases from V and 1 base from J, leaving 9 bases between. The CDR3 totals 14 residues. Germline V CDR1 and CDR2: MDHEN, SYDVKM. Study-wide findings and caveats: Clonotype analysis showed dominance of the ex vivo response by HLA-C-restricted CMV-specific TCR beta clonotypes.

As to this clonotype: The antigen remains unidentified.

The sequence was collected from a human donor in good health (CMV status not recorded). Some clones in this sample may be carry-over from other donors' samples. The V gene is TRBV28, the J gene TRBJ2-7; D possibly matches TRBD1 or TRBD2 (6 bases each). The sequenced sample was PBMCs. Here the CDR3 reads CASSLPGASYEQYF. CDR3 DNA sequence: TGTGCCAGCAGTTTACCGGGGGCGTCCTACGAGCAGTACTTC.